This section outlines one TCR beta chain sequence together with its context. Its antigen remains unidentified. This entry comes from a study of cytomegalovirus exposure and HLA in healthy donors. Findings and limits, study-wide: It was assumed in the presence/absence analyses that sequencing depth was roughly uniform across donors. Later work found most CMV-associated TCR beta chains apparently HLA-restricted. Most TCR sequences proved rare, with some public TCRs found in many donors. Relative to equally common others, HLA-associated TCR beta chains showed greater clonal expansion in a later analysis.

Vbeta (60) and Jbeta (13) primers were used in the PCR. Clones were sequenced by immunoSEQ multiplex PCR, and TCRdb holds only the in-frame ones, with some missing. Among approximately 67,000 clones listed, 80% to 90% were seen once. Germline V CDR1 and CDR2: LNHDA, SQIVND (reference sequence). The V segment lost 6 bases and the J segment 6 bases; nucleotides outside the gene matches: 6. There are 13 residues in the CDR3. The sequence was collected from a woman younger than 45 in good health and CMV-seropositive. The sequencing input was PBMCs. The V call is TRBV19, the J call TRBJ2-3; 7 positions match TRBD1. The chain's CDR3 is CASRTGPGDTQYF. Written as DNA, the CDR3 is TGTGCCAGTAGGACAGGGCCTGGGGATACGCAGTATTTT.